There are many counts of the clone carrying this T cell receptor (beta chain). The CDR3 regions of TCR beta were amplified from RNA transcripts. Researchers ran a first-round RT-PCR on the TCR CDR3 using the HTBI primer set. TCRdb redid the calling of the multiplex PCR reads with MiXCR, one entry per CDR3 protein. The table has hundreds of thousands of distinct CDR3 sequences, approximately 15% seen once. Germline assignment: CDR1 MGHRA and CDR2 YSYEKL. The CDR3 runs to 13 residues. With 3 bases removed from V and 5 bases from J, the gap between germline ends came to 11 bases. The sample comes from a study of T cells in Graves' hyperthyroidism and ophthalmopathy.

The TCR was taken from a young woman with Graves' hyperthyroidism that later progressed to Graves' ophthalmopathy. J is TRBJ2-7 and V is TRBV4-1; D might be TRBD1 (5 bases). The sequenced sample consisted of blood. CDR3 in amino acids: CASSHQGTDEQYF. The CDR3 nucleotides are TGCGCCAGCAGCCACCAGGGAACCGACGAGCAGTACTTC.